Below are 15 T cell receptor beta chains sequenced from a single sample in a study of shared clonotypes between healthy human individuals. The naive CD8 subset, CD45RO-negative cells positively selected for CCR7, excluded terminally differentiated effector memory CD45RA+ cells. The method was immunoSEQ multiplex PCR; TCRdb's version includes in-frame clones alone and lacks a portion of them. Of 800,000 to 950,000 clones listed, roughly 96% are singletons. What was sequenced was naive CD8+ T cells sorted from blood. These receptors originate from a man aged 25-45 years in good health.

On this clone itself: This CDR3 is also generated by other DNA sequences in the sample. The rearrangement joins TRBV5-1 to TRBJ1-1, with D unresolved. Trimming shortened V by 0 bases and J by 2 bases, and 8 bases separated the two germline ends. The CDR3 is made up of 14 amino acids. The germline CDR1 and CDR2 sequences are SGHRS and YFSETQ. CDR3 nucleotide sequence: TGCGCCAGCAGCTTGGTGTCAGGAAACACTGAAGCTTTCTTT. Translation: CASSLVSGNTEAFF.

The J gene is TRBJ2-7, the V gene TRBV6-1, with D possibly matching TRBD1 (6 bases). The CDR3 loop spans 20 amino acids. The V end lost 3 bases, the J end lost 2 bases, and 29 bases lay between the germline ends. Germline CDR1 reads MNHNS; CDR2 reads SASEGT. In DNA form, the CDR3 reads TGTGCCAGCAGTGATCCCCTGCCGTCGACCGGAAGGACAGACGCCTACGAGCAGTACTTC. Protein: CASSDPLPSTGRTDAYEQYF.

The chain couples TRBV29-1 to TRBJ1-3; no clear D gene. The V and J ends lost 4 bases and 0 bases respectively, with 7 bases between them. The CDR3 covers 13 residues. Per the germline V gene, CDR1 is SQVTM and CDR2 is ANQGSEA. DNA of the CDR3: TGCAGCGTTGCTCCGAGCTCTGGAAACACCATATATTTT. Its translation is CSVAPSSGNTIYF. Using reference TRBV29-1 and TRBJ1-3 for the parts outside the CDR3, the full variable domain is SAVISQKPSRDICQRGTSLTIQCQVDSQVTMMFWYRQQPGQSLTLIATANQGSEATYESGFVIDKFPISRPNLTFSTLTVSNMSPEDSSIYLCSVAPSSGNTIYFGEGSWLTVV.

This rearrangement joins TRBV11-3 to TRBJ2-7; TRBD1 or TRBD2 may be the D gene (5 bases each). Looked up from germline, CDR1 is SGHNT and CDR2 is YENEEA. V was trimmed by 5 bases and J by 2 bases, leaving 13 bases between them. CDR3 length: 14 amino acids. The CDR3 loop reads CASSPRDGAYEQYF. The DNA of the CDR3 is TGTGCCAGCAGCCCGAGGGACGGCGCCTACGAGCAGTACTTC. The entire variable domain, with the rest obtained from reference TRBV11-3 and TRBJ2-7, is as follows: EAGVVQSPRYKIIEKKQPVAFWCNPISGHNTLYWYLQNLGQGPELLIRYENEEAVDDSQLPKDRFSAERLKGVDSTLKIQPAELGDSAVYLCASSPRDGAYEQYFGPGTRLTVT.

DNA for the CDR3: TGCAGCGTTGGCGTAAGACCGAGCTCCTACAATGAGCAGTTCTTC. As protein: CSVGVRPSSYNEQFF. The V call is TRBV29-1, the J call TRBJ2-1; no clear D gene. The CDR3 has 15 residues. Trimming took 4 bases from V and 0 from J, leaving 13 bases between them. From germline, CDR1 is SQVTM and CDR2 ANQGSEA.

CDR3 residues: CASSPKDSWGAEQYF. The CDR3 region has the DNA TGTGCCAGCAGCCCGAAGGACAGCTGGGGGGCCGAGCAGTACTTC. V usage is TRBV14 and J usage is TRBJ2-5; D is possibly TRBD1 or TRBD2 (6 bases each). The DNA end lines up better with TRBJ2-7; the J call may be wrong. This CDR3 is 15 amino acids long. The germline gives CDR1 SGHDN, CDR2 FVKESK.

This clone showed up just once. The chain carries TRBV5-1 and TRBJ2-3; 15 nucleotides align to TRBD2. Germline CDR1 is SGHRS and CDR2 is YFSETQ. V was clipped by 4 bases and J by 5 bases; unmatched bases: 2. The CDR3 runs to 15 residues. CDR3 bases: TGCGCCAGCAGCGCGGGACTAGCGGGGGGAGATACGCAGTATTTT. Translating gives CASSAGLAGGDTQYF.

V and J are TRBV7-8 and TRBJ2-7; no definite D call. The CDR3 is 17 residues long. V was pared by 3 bases and J by 3 bases, with 21 bases between. Germline loops: CDR1 SGHVS, CDR2 FQNEAQ. The chain's CDR3 is CASSFPALAADDYEQYF. CDR3 sequence (DNA): TGTGCCAGCAGCTTCCCTGCGCTGGCGGCAGATGACTACGAGCAGTACTTC. The full variable domain, in which reference TRBV7-8 and TRBJ2-7 provide the parts outside the CDR3, is GAGVSQSPRYKVAKRGQDVALRCDPISGHVSLFWYQQALGQGPEFLTYFQNEAQLDKSGLPSDRFFAERPEGSVSTLKIQRTQQEDSAVYLCASSFPALAADDYEQYFGPGTRLTVT.

This chain connects TRBV10-2 to TRBJ1-5; 7 positions match TRBD1. Germline values: CDR1 WSHSY, CDR2 SAAADI. V shed 10 bases and J 0 bases; nucleotides not matched to a gene: 3. There are 13 residues in the CDR3. The CDR3 nucleotides read TGCGCCACCAGACAGGGTAGCAATCAGCCCCAGCATTTT. It specifies CATRQGSNQPQHF.

J is TRBJ2-3 and V is TRBV27, with a weak D call TRBD2 (5 bases). Trimming shortened V by 4 bases and J by 9 bases, and 11 bases separated the two germline ends. The CDR3 length is 12 residues. Germline lookup yields CDR1 MNHEY and CDR2 SMNVEV (reference sequence). This chain's CDR3 is CASSWPGETQYF. The CDR3 DNA follows: TGTGCCAGCAGTTGGCCCGGGGAAACGCAGTATTTT.

The gene calls are TRBV7-6 and TRBJ2-5; no firm D call. From germline, CDR1 is SGHVS and CDR2 FNYEAQ. The CDR3 loop spans 14 amino acids. V was shortened by 1 base and J by 4 bases, with 10 bases between the two germline ends. The CDR3 sequence is CASSLELRRETQYF. The CDR3 coding sequence is TGTGCCAGCAGCTTAGAACTTAGGCGAGAGACCCAGTACTTC.

Points on this clone: This CDR3 is also generated by other DNA sequences in the sample. V is TRBV27 and J is TRBJ2-1; D remains ambiguous. The V and J ends lost 3 bases and 3 bases respectively, with 6 bases between them. This CDR3 region has 13 residues. Germline V gene lookup returns CDR1 MNHEY and CDR2 SMNVEV (reference sequence). The CDR3 is CASSFGDYNEQFF. CDR3 bases: TGTGCCAGCAGTTTTGGGGACTACAATGAGCAGTTCTTC.

V and J are TRBV5-1 and TRBJ2-3; TRBD2 matches at 8 bases. The germline CDR1 and CDR2 sequences are SGHRS and YFSETQ. CDR3 size: 15 residues. V shed 2 bases, J shed 5 bases, and the junction held 7 bases outside the gene matches. The CDR3 coding sequence is TGCGCCAGCAGCTTTCAACGGGGGGGAGGAGATACGCAGTATTTT. Encoded protein: CASSFQRGGGDTQYF.

In nucleotides, the CDR3 is TGTGCCAGCAGCCACATTCCGGGAGCGGGATCCTACAATGAGCAGTTCTTC. It encodes CASSHIPGAGSYNEQFF. The rearrangement links TRBV7-9 to TRBJ2-1, with TRBD2 identical over 7 bases. V was pared by 5 bases and J by 1 base, with 11 bases of the junction left unmatched. The CDR3 sequence is 17 residues long. CDR1 and CDR2 (germline): SEHNR, FQNEAQ (reference sequence).

The chain recombines TRBV4-1 with TRBJ2-7; TRBD2 is a possible D gene (6 bases). Deletions cut 5 bases from V and 4 bases from J, with 18 bases between. The CDR3 length is 15 residues. The germline CDR1 and CDR2 sequences are MGHRA and YSYEKL. The CDR3 protein is CASSSSPSAGYEQYF. CDR3 nucleotide sequence: TGCGCCAGCAGCTCCTCCCCTAGCGCCGGGTACGAGCAGTACTTC.